Following are 5 T cell receptor beta chains from one sample sequenced in a study of cytomegalovirus exposure and HLA in healthy donors. The study ran its PCR with 60 Vbeta and 13 Jbeta primers. Generated by immunoSEQ multiplex PCR, the TCRdb table keeps only in-frame clones and is missing some. The table includes under 150,000 clones, around four fifths detected once. The sequenced sample was PBMCs. Source of these receptors: a boy between 10 and 17 years old in good health and CMV-seronegative.

CDR3 residues: CARGGDSHNEQFF. The CDR3 nucleotides read TGTGCCAGAGGAGGGGACTCGCACAATGAGCAGTTCTTC. This chain uses TRBV21-1 with TRBJ2-1; the D segment call TRBD2 is taken from the table without a DNA check. TRBV21-1 is given as a pseudogene. This CDR3 is built from 13 residues.

The CDR3 nucleotides are TGTGCCAGTAGTCTTACAGGGGAGCAGCTGTTTTTT. Translating gives CASSLTGEQLFF. The J gene is TRBJ2-2, the V gene TRBV19; 7 nucleotides match TRBD1. Germline V gene sequence: CDR1 LNHDA, CDR2 SQIVND (reference sequence). This CDR3 is 12 amino acids long. V lost 5 bases to trimming and J lost 12 bases; unmatched junction nucleotides: 6.

The chain combines TRBV2 with TRBJ1-5; tentative D call: TRBD1 (5 bases). The CDR3 length is 14 residues. Trimming took off 6 bases at V and 9 bases at J, with 18 bases between the two ends. Per the germline V gene, CDR1 is SNHLY and CDR2 is FYNNEI. CDR3 amino acids: CASSLRDYHGPQHF. DNA of the CDR3: TGTGCCAGCAGCCTCCGGGACTATCACGGGCCCCAGCATTTT.

The V gene is TRBV5-1, the J gene TRBJ2-7; D uncertain. The germline V gene has CDR1 SGHRS and CDR2 YFSETQ. V lost 0 bases and J 2 bases, leaving 9 bases between the germline ends. The CDR3 runs to 14 residues. CDR3: CASSLGALTYEQYF. Written as DNA, the CDR3 is TGCGCCAGCAGCTTGGGGGCCTTAACCTACGAGCAGTACTTC.

The J gene is TRBJ1-5, the V gene TRBV9; D may be TRBD1 (5 bases). The CDR3 runs 14 residues. V was shortened by 4 bases and J by 3 bases, with 11 bases between the two germline ends. Germline V gene sequence: CDR1 SGDLS, CDR2 YYNGEE. Here the CDR3 reads CASSRGGSNQPQHF. The CDR3, as DNA: TGTGCCAGCAGCCGGGGGGGGTCCAATCAGCCCCAGCATTTT.